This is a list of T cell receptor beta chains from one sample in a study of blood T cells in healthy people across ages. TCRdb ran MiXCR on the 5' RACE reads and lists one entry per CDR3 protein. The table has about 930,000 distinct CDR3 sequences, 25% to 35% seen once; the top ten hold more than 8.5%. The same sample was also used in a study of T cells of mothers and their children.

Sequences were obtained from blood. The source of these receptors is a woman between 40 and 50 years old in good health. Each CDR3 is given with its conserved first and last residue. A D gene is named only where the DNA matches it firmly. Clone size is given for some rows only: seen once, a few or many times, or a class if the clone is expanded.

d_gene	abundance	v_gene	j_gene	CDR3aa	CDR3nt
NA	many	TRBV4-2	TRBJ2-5	CASSQDIAAPQETQYF	TGTGCCAGCAGCCAAGACATAGCGGCACCCCAAGAGACCCAGTACTTC
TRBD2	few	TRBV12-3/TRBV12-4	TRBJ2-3	CASSLAGLRGLAGGMRTDTQYF	TGTGCCAGCAGTTTAGCAGGACTTCGGGGACTAGCGGGGGGTATGAGGACAGATACGCAGTATTTT
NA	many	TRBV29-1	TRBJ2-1	CSVVPNGHNEQFF	TGCAGCGTTGTCCCTAACGGGCACAATGAGCAGTTCTTC
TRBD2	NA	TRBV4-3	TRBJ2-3	CASSQDLTSGGRADTQYF	TGCGCCAGCAGCCAAGATCTAACTAGCGGGGGTAGGGCAGATACGCAGTATTTT
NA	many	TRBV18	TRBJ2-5	CASSLRQEETQYF	TGTGCCAGCAGCTTGAGACAGGAGGAGACCCAGTACTTC
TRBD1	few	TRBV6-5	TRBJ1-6	CASSYSRHPGQGFSSPLHF	TGTGCCAGCAGTTACTCCCGCCACCCGGGACAGGGCTTTAGTTCACCCCTCCACTTT
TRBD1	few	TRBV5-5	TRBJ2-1	CASSLAFWTGGNEQFF	TGTGCCAGCAGCTTGGCCTTTTGGACAGGGGGCAATGAGCAGTTCTTC
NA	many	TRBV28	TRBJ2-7	CASSLPLTYEQYF	TGTGCCAGCAGTTTACCACTGACCTACGAGCAGTACTTC
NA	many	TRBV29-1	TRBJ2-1	CSVEGGSLQGNEQFF	TGCAGCGTTGAAGGGGGGAGCCTCCAGGGCAATGAGCAGTTCTTC
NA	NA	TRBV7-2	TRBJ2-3	CAGSLTPSGSSTDTQYF	TGTGCCGGCAGCTTAACCCCGTCGGGCTCTAGCACAGATACGCAGTATTTT
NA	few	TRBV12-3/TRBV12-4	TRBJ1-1	CASSPRRTEAFF	TGTGCCAGCAGCCCCCGACGGACTGAAGCTTTCTTT
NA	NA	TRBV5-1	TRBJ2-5	CASSLEGNREQYF	TGCGCCAGCAGCTTGGAAGGGAACCGGGAGCAGTACTTC
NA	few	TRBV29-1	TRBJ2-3	CSSGQVQGSTQYF	TGCAGCTCGGGGCAGGTCCAGGGCAGTACGCAGTATTTT
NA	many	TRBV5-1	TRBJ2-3	CASALGASSSTDTQYF	TGCGCCAGCGCACTAGGTGCGTCATCTAGCACAGATACGCAGTATTTT
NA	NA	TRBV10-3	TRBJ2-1	CAISESETAPNNEQFF	TGTGCCATCAGTGAGTCTGAGACAGCACCTAACAATGAGCAGTTCTTC